Listed here are 22 T cell receptor beta chains from one sample, sequenced in a study of blood T cells in healthy people across ages. Then a second PCR, running roughly 7 to 11 cycles, was carried out with a sample-barcoded 5' primer and a J-beta primer mix. TCRdb independently ran MiXCR on the 5' RACE reads; one entry per CDR3 protein. The sample has 850,000 to 1,000,000 distinct CDR3 sequences; about 53% are singletons. The sample was blood. The receptor set was obtained from a woman in her sixties in good health.

The V and J genes are TRBV19 and TRBJ2-7; 8 nucleotides align to TRBD1. CDR1 LNHDA and CDR2 SQIVND come from the germline V gene (reference sequence). The ends lost 3 bases at V and 0 bases at J; junction bases unmatched: 7. The CDR3 sequence is 16 residues long. This chain's CDR3 is CASSIQSTGASYEQYF. The CDR3 coding sequence is TGTGCCAGTAGTATTCAGTCGACAGGGGCCTCCTACGAGCAGTACTTC.

This clonotype was seen only a few times. The chain has TRBV7-2 and TRBJ2-2; D is unresolved. V was pared by 3 bases and J by 0 bases, with 5 bases between. This CDR3 is 14 amino acids long. CDR1 and CDR2 from the germline V gene are SGHTA and FQGNSA. The CDR3 is CASSLSPNTGELFF. The DNA for the CDR3 is TGTGCCAGCAGCTTGTCTCCGAACACCGGGGAGCTGTTTTTT.

The genes are TRBV29-1 and TRBJ2-5; TRBD2 matches at 8 bases. V dropped 1 base and J dropped 5; count of bases not matched to a gene: 0. The germline CDR1 and CDR2 sequences are SQVTM and ANQGSEA. CDR3 size: 12 residues. The CDR3 spells CSVEGLAETQYF. The CDR3 DNA reads as TGCAGCGTTGAAGGACTAGCGGAGACCCAGTACTTC.

This clonotype came up a few times. The chain combines TRBV5-5 with TRBJ2-4; a weak D match, TRBD1 (6 bases). The assigned J gene may be wrong: the sequence end matches TRBJ2-7 better. The CDR3 is made up of 14 amino acids. Per germline, CDR1 SGHKS and CDR2 YYEKEE (reference sequence). CDR3 nucleotide sequence: TGTGCCAGCAGCAATATCAGGGGCGCCTACGAGCAGTACTTC. As protein: CASSNIRGAYEQYF.

The gene calls are TRBV4-2 and TRBJ2-3; D call uncertain. This CDR3 is 16 amino acids long. Germline assignment: CDR1 LGHNA and CDR2 YNFKEQ. Trimming cost V 1 base and J 2 bases, with 13 bases left between them. The CDR3 nucleotides read TGTGCCAGCAGCCAAGGTGGCTTAGTCGCCACAGATACGCAGTATTTT. Its translation is CASSQGGLVATDTQYF.

This chain connects TRBV20-1 to TRBJ2-3; TRBD1 might be the D (6 bases). CDR3 length equals 14 residues. The ends were cut back, 2 bases at V and 5 bases at J, with 14 bases in the middle. Germline values: CDR1 DFQATT, CDR2 SNEGSKA (reference sequence). The CDR3 loop reads CSARTWGREDTQYF. The CDR3 DNA reads as TGCAGTGCTAGAACTTGGGGGCGCGAAGATACGCAGTATTTT.

The chain recombines TRBV6-2 or TRBV6-3 with TRBJ2-2; D may be TRBD1 or TRBD2 (5 bases each). V lost 8 bases to trimming and J lost 4 bases, with 11 bases between them. This CDR3 has 13 amino acids. Germline V gene lookup returns CDR1 MNHEY and CDR2 SVGEGT. CDR3 sequence (DNA): TGTGCCAGCGGGGGAATCTTCACCGGGGAGCTGTTTTTT. Amino acids: CASGGIFTGELFF.

V gene TRBV7-2 combines with J gene TRBJ1-6; D not certain. The V and J ends lost 1 base and 10 bases respectively, with 26 bases between them. Per germline, CDR1 SGHTA and CDR2 FQGNSA. This CDR3 is built from 19 residues. DNA for the CDR3: TGTGCCAGCAGCTTAGGAGGTAGTGGCGGACGTCTCGTTGGGTCACCCCTCCACTTT. The encoded protein is CASSLGGSGGRLVGSPLHF.

Concerning this clonotype itself: Just one base apart from a much larger clone, this may be a read error. The rearrangement uses TRBV29-1 and TRBJ2-7; TRBD2 matches 10 bases. Germline CDR1 and CDR2: SQVTM and ANQGSEA. V trimming: 6 bases; J trimming: 7 bases; junction bases outside the gene matches: 9. CDR3 size: 13 residues. CDR3 nucleotides: TGCAGCGTCGCACTAGCGGGAAGTGGAGAGCAGTACTTC. It is translated as CSVALAGSGEQYF.

V gene TRBV6-2 or TRBV6-3 combines with J gene TRBJ2-3; D is undetermined. Trimming shortened V by 6 bases and J by 0 bases, and 19 bases separated the two germline ends. CDR1 MNHEY and CDR2 SVGEGT come from the germline V gene. The CDR3 spans 17 residues. In DNA, the CDR3 is TGTGCCAGCAGCTACCCGGGTCGTTCCCTTAGCACAGATACGCAGTATTTT. This translates into CASSYPGRSLSTDTQYF.

V and J are TRBV2 and TRBJ2-1; 8 bases fit TRBD1. From germline, CDR1 is SNHLY and CDR2 FYNNEI. Germline trimming cut 3 bases from V and 2 bases from J; bases unmatched to any gene: 3. The CDR3 runs to 15 residues. The chain's CDR3 is CASSEDRVTYNEQFF. CDR3 nucleotides: TGTGCCAGCAGTGAGGACAGGGTAACCTACAATGAGCAGTTCTTC.

Ten or more counts support this clonotype. J is TRBJ2-5 and V is TRBV3-1; the match to TRBD1 covers 9 bases. This CDR3 comprises 15 residues. In germline, CDR1 is LGHDT, CDR2 YNNKEL (reference sequence). V was clipped by 4 bases and J by 2 bases; unmatched bases: 5. CDR3 residues: CASSLGTGRQETQYF. The CDR3 DNA follows: TGTGCCAGCAGCCTAGGGACAGGGCGGCAAGAGACCCAGTACTTC.

This clonotype was counted only a few times. This chain links TRBV28 with TRBJ2-5, with D unclear. Trimming shortened V by 7 bases and J by 11 bases, and 17 bases separated the two germline ends. The germline CDR1 and CDR2 sequences are MDHEN and SYDVKM. CDR3 length equals 12 residues. For the CDR3, the DNA is TGTGCCAGCAATTTGGCCCCCGCAGAGCAGTACTTC. Translating gives CASNLAPAEQYF.

The rearrangement links TRBV2 to TRBJ1-2; D call uncertain. The length of the CDR3 is 11 residues. V dropped 11 bases and J dropped 4 bases, with 11 bases sitting between them. Germline CDR1 SNHLY, CDR2 FYNNEI. CDR3 sequence reads: CADLGSYGYTF. CDR3 DNA sequence: TGTGCCGACTTGGGGTCCTATGGCTACACCTTC.

This clonotype was counted a few times. The chain uses TRBV29-1 and TRBJ2-3, with 8 bases fitting TRBD2. The J segment lost 0 bases and the V segment lost 4 bases, leaving 12 bases of the junction unmatched. The germline gives CDR1 SQVTM, CDR2 ANQGSEA. This CDR3 spans 17 amino acids. CDR3 residues: CSVVGMGREESTDTQYF. DNA of the CDR3: TGCAGCGTTGTTGGTATGGGGCGGGAGGAAAGCACAGATACGCAGTATTTT.

Only a few counts were recorded for this clonotype. V and J are TRBV20-1 and TRBJ1-4, with D unclear. The CDR3 totals 13 residues. Germline V gene lookup returns CDR1 DFQATT and CDR2 SNEGSKA (reference sequence). Trimming shortened V by 8 bases and J by 7 bases, and 17 bases separated the two germline ends. The CDR3 sequence: CSLTRHSGEKLFF. CDR3 DNA sequence: TGCAGTCTAACCCGTCACAGCGGTGAAAAACTGTTTTTT.

This clonotype was counted a few times. The chain uses TRBV4-2 and TRBJ2-5; the D is unclear. The CDR3 runs 15 residues. V was clipped by 3 bases and J by 2 bases, with 13 bases between them. Germline V lookup: CDR1 LGHNA, CDR2 YNFKEQ. CDR3 nucleotide sequence: TGTGCCAGCAGCCAGGGTAGGGCCATGCAAGAGACCCAGTACTTC. It specifies CASSQGRAMQETQYF.

V and J are TRBV28 and TRBJ2-7, with 9 bases aligning to TRBD1. Germline CDR1 MDHEN, CDR2 SYDVKM. The CDR3 runs 15 residues. The trim removed 5 bases at V and 2 bases at J, leaving 7 bases unmatched. In DNA, the CDR3 is TGTGCCAGCAGTCAAACAGGGGGCATGACCTACGAGCAGTACTTC. Translation gives CASSQTGGMTYEQYF.

V gene TRBV27 combines with J gene TRBJ2-7, with 8 bases that match TRBD2. The trim removed 8 bases at V and 1 base at J, leaving 4 bases unmatched. The germline V gene encodes CDR1 MNHEY and CDR2 SMNVEV (reference sequence). The CDR3 loop spans 13 amino acids. CDR3 DNA sequence: TGTGCCAGCTGGACTAGCAGATCCTACGAGCAGTACTTC. Protein sequence: CASWTSRSYEQYF.

The sample holds a few counts of this clonotype. The chain links TRBV4-1 to TRBJ2-7, with D perhaps matching TRBD2 (5 bases). This CDR3 spans 16 amino acids. The V gene lost 3 bases and the J gene lost 2 bases, with 17 bases spanning the gap. Germline V gives CDR1 MGHRA, CDR2 YSYEKL. CDR3 DNA: TGCGCCAGCAGCCAGGGCTACAGCGGTAGTCCCTACGAGCAGTACTTC. This gives the protein CASSQGYSGSPYEQYF.

The chain joins TRBV5-1 to TRBJ2-7; no clear D. The ends were cut back, 0 bases at V and 3 bases at J, with 13 bases in the middle. From germline, CDR1 is SGHRS and CDR2 YFSETQ. The CDR3 sequence is 15 residues long. In DNA form, the CDR3 reads TGCGCCAGCAGCTTGGATCCGGGCTACCTCTACGAGCAGTACTTC. The encoded protein is CASSLDPGYLYEQYF.

This clonotype was seen just once. This chain connects TRBV20-1 to TRBJ2-1, with TRBD2 matching over 11 bases. CDR3 size: 16 residues. CDR1 is DFQATT, CDR2 SNEGSKA, per germline (reference sequence). The V gene end was trimmed by 0 bases and the J gene end by 7 bases; junction bases not matched to a gene: 8. The CDR3 nucleotides are TGCAGTGCTAGAGATCCAACTAGCGGGAGCGGGAATGAGCAGTTCTTC. It encodes CSARDPTSGSGNEQFF.